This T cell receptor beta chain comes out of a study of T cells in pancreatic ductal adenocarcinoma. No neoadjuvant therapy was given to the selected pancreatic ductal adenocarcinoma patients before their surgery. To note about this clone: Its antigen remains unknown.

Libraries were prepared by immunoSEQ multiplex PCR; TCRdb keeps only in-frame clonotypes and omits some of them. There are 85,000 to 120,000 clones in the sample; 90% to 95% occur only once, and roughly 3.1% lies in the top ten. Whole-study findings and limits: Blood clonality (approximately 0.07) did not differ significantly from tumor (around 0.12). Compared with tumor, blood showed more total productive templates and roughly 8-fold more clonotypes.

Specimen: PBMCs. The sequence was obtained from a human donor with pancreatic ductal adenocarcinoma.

In DNA form, the CDR3 reads TGTGCCAGCAGCTTAGGGGCTAACACAGATACGCAGTATTTT. Its protein is CASSLGANTDTQYF. The chain joins TRBV7-2 to TRBJ2-3; no definite D call. The V end was cut by 1 base, the J end by 2 bases, with 7 bases between. CDR3 length: 14 residues. The V gene's germline CDR1 is SGHTA and CDR2 FQGNSA.